The sequence of this T cell receptor (beta chain) was determined in a study of CD8+ T cells in alopecia areata. TCR sequencing used cDNA made by reverse transcription of extracted RNA. Profiling relied on immunoSEQ multiplex PCR, and the TCRdb table lists in-frame clones only, not all of them. The sample records roughly 14,000 clones, around 50% being singletons. Germline values: CDR1 SGHTA, CDR2 FQGNSA. The CDR3 loop spans 21 amino acids. Details on this clone: One junction end disagrees with the germline gene, perhaps due to a read error.

Across about five patients, CD4+ cells underwent sorting into CD25+CD127- cells. The researchers isolated CD4+ and CD8+ T cells from PBMCs by sorting. The chain is built from TRBV7-2 and TRBJ2-5; TRBD1 aligns across 9 bases. The sequence came from a human donor with alopecia areata. Sequenced: CD4+ Tregs sorted from blood. CDR3 loop: CASSLAHRRGTGRPYGETQYF. The CDR3 nucleotides read TGTGCCAGCAGCCTAGCCCATCGTAGGGGGACAGGGCGCCCCTATGGAGAGACCCAGTACTTC.